These T cell receptor beta chains were read from a single sample in a study of blood T cells in healthy people across ages. TCRdb analysed the 5' RACE reads with MiXCR anew, one entry per CDR3 protein. The data show 800,000 or so distinct CDR3 sequences, about 25% seen once. The same specimen was also included in a second study, on T cells of mothers and their children.

The specimen sequenced was blood. Every receptor here comes from a boy aged 5-17 years in good health. The conserved cysteine and the conserved F or W are not part of the CDR3 here. Size tells how often a clone was seen (once, few, many) or the class of an expanded clone, and some rows leave it out.

v_gene: TRBV2
abundance: .
CDR3aa: ASTPRLAGRGGVNEQF

v_gene: TRBV28
abundance: .
CDR3aa: ASSLSSGGSLFDEQF

v_gene: TRBV30
abundance: .
CDR3aa: AWRGGRAEGYT

v_gene: TRBV5-1
abundance: .
CDR3aa: ASSLTPWTTDTQY

v_gene: TRBV7-8
abundance: few
CDR3aa: ASSLDRLTYEQY

v_gene: TRBV7-2
abundance: .
CDR3aa: ASSPILAGKQETQY

v_gene: TRBV28
abundance: .
CDR3aa: ASSLDRGSTDTQY

v_gene: TRBV27
abundance: .
CDR3aa: ASSSAEGLEGYT

v_gene: TRBV12-3/TRBV12-4
abundance: few
CDR3aa: ANSQLADTQY

v_gene: TRBV5-1
abundance: .
CDR3aa: ASSGGLSQPEKLF

v_gene: TRBV24-1
abundance: .
CDR3aa: ATSDTGETRETQY

v_gene: TRBV5-1
abundance: few
CDR3aa: ASSLWDWNTGELF

v_gene: TRBV7-2
abundance: .
CDR3aa: ASSLSGGREKLF

v_gene: TRBV6-1
abundance: .
CDR3aa: ASSEGPGVGQETQY

v_gene: TRBV5-1
abundance: .
CDR3aa: ASSPLSWWGDNEQF

v_gene: TRBV28
abundance: few
CDR3aa: ASSLYSGINEQF

v_gene: TRBV29-1
abundance: .
CDR3aa: SVDVTGVETQY